What follows are 29 T cell receptor beta chains derived from one specimen sequenced in a study of shared clonotypes between healthy human individuals. TCRdb keeps only in-frame clones here, not all; method: immunoSEQ multiplex PCR. The sample includes about 2,200,000 clones, just over 90% of them seen just once. The naive CD8 subset, CD45RO-negative cells positively selected for CCR7, excluded terminally differentiated effector memory CD45RA+ cells. The specimen sequenced was naive CD8+ T cells from PBMCs. The receptors were sampled from a man aged 18-30 years in good health. Some clones in this sample may be carry-over from other donors' samples.

V gene TRBV27 combines with J gene TRBJ2-3, with D possibly called TRBD1 or TRBD2 (5 bases each). Per germline, CDR1 MNHEY and CDR2 SMNVEV (reference sequence). The CDR3 extends over 15 amino acids. Trimming pared 2 bases from V and 4 bases from J, leaving 13 bases between. The CDR3 region is CASSLGRGVPDTQYF. Written as DNA, the CDR3 is TGTGCCAGCAGTTTAGGACGAGGGGTCCCAGATACGCAGTATTTT.

The CDR3 DNA reads as TGTGCCAGCAGCTTAAATCTGGCAGGGGAGGCCGGGGAGCTGTTTTTT. This encodes CASSLNLAGEAGELFF. The genes are TRBV7-9 and TRBJ2-2; D assignment may be TRBD1 or TRBD2 (6 bases each). Germline V gene sequence: CDR1 SEHNR, CDR2 FQNEAQ (reference sequence). The CDR3 spans 16 residues. The ends were cut back, 2 bases at V and 6 bases at J, with 16 bases in the middle.

The sample holds a few counts of this clone. V gene TRBV2 combines with J gene TRBJ1-5, with TRBD1 as a possible D gene (5 bases). Germline assignment: CDR1 SNHLY and CDR2 FYNNEI. This CDR3 is built from 12 residues. Trimming stripped 10 bases from V and 3 bases from J, with 10 bases between. CDR3 region: CATGTFNQPQHF. CDR3 sequence (DNA): TGTGCCACCGGGACGTTCAATCAGCCCCAGCATTTT. The full variable domain, with the rest looked up from reference TRBV2 and TRBJ1-5, is EPEVTQTPSHQVTQMGQEVILRCVPISNHLYFYWYRQILGQKVEFLVSFYNNEISEKSEIFDDQFSVERPDGSNFTLKIRSTKLEDSAMYFCATGTFNQPQHFGDGTRLSIL.

This clone was picked up a small number of times. This chain joins TRBV15 and TRBJ1-5; 9 bases map to TRBD1. CDR1 and CDR2 from the germline V gene are LNHNV and YYDKDF (reference sequence). CDR3 size: 17 residues. The V segment lost 1 base and the J segment 3 bases; nucleotides outside the gene matches: 7. The CDR3 reads CATSRAPGTGLNQPQHF. The CDR3 DNA reads TGTGCCACCAGCAGAGCTCCCGGGACAGGGCTCAATCAGCCCCAGCATTTT.

The chain combines TRBV28 with TRBJ1-1; D is unclear. The germline CDR1 and CDR2 sequences are MDHEN and SYDVKM. The CDR3 runs 14 residues. Deletions cut 3 bases from V and 1 base from J, with 9 bases between. In DNA form, the CDR3 reads TGTGCCAGCAGTTTTTGGTTGACGAACACTGAAGCTTTCTTT. It is translated as CASSFWLTNTEAFF. Full variable domain (missing parts from reference TRBV28 and TRBJ1-1): DVKVTQSSRYLVKRTGEKVFLECVQDMDHENMFWYRQDPGLGLRLIYFSYDVKMKEKGDIPEGYSVSREKKERFSLILESASTNQTSMYLCASSFWLTNTEAFFGQGTRLTVV.

V usage is TRBV29-1 and J usage is TRBJ2-7, with a tentative D call TRBD1 (6 bases). Trimming took 3 bases from V and 3 from J, leaving 12 bases between them. The CDR3 length is 13 residues. Germline CDR1 and CDR2: SQVTM and ANQGSEA. As DNA, the CDR3 is TGCAGCGTTGAGGGGGACACCTACTACGAGCAGTACTTC. Encoded protein: CSVEGDTYYEQYF.

V gene TRBV9 combines with J gene TRBJ2-3, with D maybe TRBD2 (6 bases). Germline assignment: CDR1 SGDLS and CDR2 YYNGEE. With 4 bases removed from V and 4 bases from J, the gap between germline ends came to 16 bases. This CDR3 region has 15 residues. The CDR3 coding sequence is TGTGCCAGCAGCCCCGGGGGAGCTCGCCCAGATACGCAGTATTTT. As protein: CASSPGGARPDTQYF. Together with reference TRBV9 and TRBJ2-3, the CDR3 gives the full variable domain: DSGVTQTPKHLITATGQRVTLRCSPRSGDLSVYWYQQSLDQGLQFLIQYYNGEERAKGNILERFSAQQFPDLHSELNLSSLELGDSALYFCASSPGGARPDTQYFGPGTRLTVL.

The rearrangement links TRBV5-4 to TRBJ1-5; D gene unclear. The CDR3 contains 14 residues. Germline lookup yields CDR1 SGHNT and CDR2 YYREEE (reference sequence). The ends were cut back, 6 bases at V and 0 bases at J, with 10 bases in the middle. CDR3 sequence (DNA): TGTGCCAGCACCACCTATCATAGCAATCAGCCCCAGCATTTT. Residues: CASTTYHSNQPQHF.

The chain joins TRBV6-5 to TRBJ2-7, with D maybe TRBD1 (5 bases). With 7 bases removed from V and 1 base from J, the gap between germline ends came to 14 bases. Per germline, CDR1 MNHEY and CDR2 SVGAGI. CDR3 length equals 14 residues. CDR3 nucleotides: TGTGCCAGCACCCGCAGGGATCGTTCCTACGAGCAGTACTTC. Its protein product is CASTRRDRSYEQYF.

The V gene is TRBV10-1, the J gene TRBJ2-6, with D uncertain. This CDR3 has 11 amino acids. The V gene's germline CDR1 is WNHNN and CDR2 SYGVQD (reference sequence). V lost 2 bases and J lost 9, with 2 bases in between. CDR3 in DNA: TGCGCCAGCAGTGAGGGCAACGTCCTGACTTTC. This codes for CASSEGNVLTF.

CDR3 in amino acids: CASSLGLKGSSSYNEQFF. CDR3 coding DNA: TGCGCCAGCAGCCTGGGATTGAAGGGGTCCTCCTCCTACAATGAGCAGTTCTTC. The V gene is TRBV4-1, the J gene TRBJ2-1; TRBD1 might be the D (5 bases). V was trimmed by 4 bases and J by 0 bases, leaving 19 bases between them. Germline lookup yields CDR1 MGHRA and CDR2 YSYEKL. The length of the CDR3 is 18 residues.

Worth noting for this clone: At one boundary the junction diverges from the germline segment, which might be a read error. The same CDR3 can be traced to other DNA sequences in this sample. The rearrangement links TRBV6-5 to TRBJ1-1; the D gene is possibly TRBD1 (5 bases). Germline V lookup: CDR1 MNHEY, CDR2 SVGAGI. The CDR3 is 14 amino acids. This chain's CDR3 is CASSYSRGNTEAFF. CDR3 nucleotides: TGTGCCAGCAGTTACTCCCGGGGGAACACTGAGGCTTTCTTT.

The gene calls are TRBV7-2 and TRBJ2-5; 9 bases map to TRBD2. The junction had 11 bases not matched to a gene; V was cut back by 1 base and J by 5 bases. CDR1 is SGHTA, CDR2 FQGNSA, per germline. The CDR3 consists of 17 residues. The chain's CDR3 is CASSLELAGGPSETQYF. In nucleotides, the CDR3 is TGTGCCAGCAGCTTAGAGTTGGCGGGAGGGCCTTCCGAGACCCAGTACTTC. Filled out from reference TRBV7-2 and TRBJ2-5, the complete variable domain reads GAGVSQSPSNKVTEKGKDVELRCDPISGHTALYWYRQSLGQGLEFLIYFQGNSAPDKSGLPSDRFSAERTGGSVSTLTIQRTQQEDSAVYLCASSLELAGGPSETQYFGPGTRLLVL.

The chain joins TRBV4-2 to TRBJ2-7; maybe TRBD1 (5 bases). The CDR3 is made up of 15 amino acids. The V end was cut by 1 base, the J end by 4 bases, with 14 bases between. Germline CDR1 and CDR2: LGHNA and YNFKEQ. This chain's CDR3 is CASSQGLGAAYEQYF. DNA for the CDR3: TGTGCCAGCAGCCAAGGCTTAGGGGCTGCATACGAGCAGTACTTC.

The rearrangement uses TRBV10-3 and TRBJ1-4; 8 nucleotides agree with TRBD1. CDR1 ENHRY and CDR2 SYGVKD come from the germline V gene. This CDR3 is 16 amino acids long. The V gene end was trimmed by 9 bases and the J gene end by 2 bases; junction bases not matched to a gene: 11. Written as DNA, the CDR3 is TGTGCCATTACAACCCGCCGGACAGGGACTAATGAAAAACTGTTTTTT. Translating gives CAITTRRTGTNEKLFF.

This clone has just one count. The chain combines TRBV10-2 with TRBJ1-1, with TRBD1 matching over 9 bases. This CDR3 is built from 15 residues. The germline gives CDR1 WSHSY, CDR2 SAAADI. The V gene end was trimmed by 7 bases and the J gene end by 0 bases; junction bases not matched to a gene: 6. This CDR3 reads CASNEGQGMNTEAFF. The CDR3, as DNA: TGCGCCAGCAACGAGGGACAGGGAATGAACACTGAAGCTTTCTTT.

The chain has TRBV27 and TRBJ2-7; 9 nucleotides agree with TRBD2. The V segment lost 4 bases and the J segment 1 base; nucleotides outside the gene matches: 8. Germline V gene lookup returns CDR1 MNHEY and CDR2 SMNVEV (reference sequence). CDR3 length: 16 residues. CDR3 protein: CASSSRGRAWSYEQYF. The CDR3 bases are TGTGCCAGCAGTTCACGCGGGAGGGCCTGGTCCTACGAGCAGTACTTC.

CDR3 nucleotides: TGTGCCAGCAGCAAGGAGCTAGCCAAAAACATTCAGTACTTC. It specifies CASSKELAKNIQYF. The chain combines TRBV7-9 with TRBJ2-4; no clear D. The CDR3 runs to 14 residues. The germline V and J ends were trimmed by 5 bases and 0 bases, with 8 bases remaining between them. CDR1 is SEHNR and CDR2 is FQNEAQ in the germline V gene (reference sequence).

The chain joins TRBV5-1 to TRBJ1-1; tentatively, D is TRBD1 (6 bases). Germline values: CDR1 SGHRS, CDR2 YFSETQ. The CDR3 runs 14 residues. V lost 4 bases and J 0 bases, leaving 10 bases between the germline ends. CDR3 bases: TGCGCCAGCAGCACTGGGGACATGAACACTGAAGCTTTCTTT. It codes for CASSTGDMNTEAFF.

The chain uses TRBV28 and TRBJ2-7, with 14 nucleotides matching TRBD2. The CDR3 covers 16 residues. CDR1 and CDR2 from the germline V gene are MDHEN and SYDVKM. V shed 3 bases, J shed 3 bases, and the junction held 4 bases outside the gene matches. The CDR3 is CASSLATSGRVYEQYF. The DNA for the CDR3 is TGTGCCAGCAGTTTGGCGACTAGCGGGAGGGTCTACGAGCAGTACTTC.

The table lists this clone with a count of one. The chain recombines TRBV6-5 with TRBJ2-7, with D possibly being TRBD2 (6 bases). Germline-derived CDR1 and CDR2 are MNHEY and SVGAGI. The CDR3 loop spans 16 amino acids. The V and J ends lost 0 bases and 1 base respectively, with 13 bases between them. CDR3 DNA: TGTGCCAGCAGTTACTCTGCCGGGAGTTGGTCCTACGAGCAGTACTTC. It encodes CASSYSAGSWSYEQYF.

V gene TRBV6-5 combines with J gene TRBJ2-1; D may be TRBD2 (6 bases). V was cut by 2 bases and J by 6 bases, with 11 bases left in between. This CDR3 is 14 amino acids long. Germline values: CDR1 MNHEY, CDR2 SVGAGI. This chain's CDR3 is CASSYHLRGNEQFF. Here the CDR3 DNA reads TGTGCCAGCAGTTACCACCTGCGGGGCAATGAGCAGTTCTTC.

The V gene is TRBV4-1, the J gene TRBJ1-1; D is perhaps TRBD1 (5 bases). Germline-derived CDR1 and CDR2 are MGHRA and YSYEKL. V gave up 2 bases and J gave up 1 base, with 14 bases separating them. The CDR3 spans 16 residues. The CDR3, as DNA: TGCGCCAGCAGCCAAAGAGCAGGGAGCGCGAACACTGAAGCTTTCTTT. It yields the protein CASSQRAGSANTEAFF.

The V gene is TRBV27, the J gene TRBJ2-7; 9 nucleotides line up with TRBD1. The CDR3 contains 16 residues. V shed 5 bases and J 5 bases; nucleotides not matched to a gene: 13. CDR1 is MNHEY and CDR2 is SMNVEV in the germline V gene (reference sequence). DNA for the CDR3: TGTGCCAGCAGTATCACTCCGGGACAGGGCGTCCACGAGCAGTACTTC. Amino acid sequence: CASSITPGQGVHEQYF.

This chain connects TRBV7-2 to TRBJ2-7; possibly TRBD2 for D (5 bases). This CDR3 has 16 amino acids. Germline CDR1 reads SGHTA; CDR2 reads FQGNSA. The V end lost 1 base, the J end lost 6 bases, and 19 bases lay between the germline ends. CDR3: CASSLDTYGETGEQYF. The CDR3 DNA is TGTGCCAGCAGCTTAGACACGTATGGGGAGACGGGCGAGCAGTACTTC.

The chain recombines TRBV13 with TRBJ2-7, with TRBD2 matching 11 bases. This CDR3 is 15 amino acids long. The germline V gene encodes CDR1 PRHDT and CDR2 FYEKMQ (reference sequence). Trimming cost V 4 bases and J 0 bases; bases outside gene matches: 2. CDR3: CASSSSGRPSYEQYF. The CDR3 DNA reads TGTGCCAGCAGCTCTAGCGGGAGGCCCTCCTACGAGCAGTACTTC.

The chain links TRBV18 to TRBJ1-4; no definite D call. Deletions cut 5 bases from V and 2 bases from J, with 18 bases between. Germline V gives CDR1 KGHSH, CDR2 LQKENI. CDR3 length equals 17 residues. This CDR3 is CASSSTAFGPTNEKLFF. In nucleotides, the CDR3 is TGTGCCAGCTCATCAACCGCGTTCGGGCCTACTAATGAAAAACTGTTTTTT.

The rearrangement links TRBV28 to TRBJ1-5; D is uncertain. The CDR3 has 16 amino acids. V lost 6 bases and J 3 bases, leaving 18 bases between the germline ends. Germline V lookup: CDR1 MDHEN, CDR2 SYDVKM. The CDR3 reads CASSQGGRAVNQPQHF. The CDR3 region has the DNA TGTGCCAGCAGCCAAGGAGGGAGGGCAGTCAATCAGCCCCAGCATTTT.

This clone was observed a handful of times. The chain combines TRBV12-5 with TRBJ1-1, with D tentatively TRBD1 (6 bases). The CDR3 extends over 16 amino acids. Germline V gene sequence: CDR1 LGHNT, CDR2 FRNRAP. V was trimmed by 0 bases and J by 2 bases, leaving 13 bases between them. CDR3 nucleotides: TGTGCTAGTGGTTTGGTACTAGGGGGGCCCAACACTGAAGCTTTCTTT. This gives the protein CASGLVLGGPNTEAFF.